This TCR beta chain comes out of a study of human T cells and chemical hapten exposure. As for time point: pre-sensitization, week 0. This sample's treatment: therapeutic diphenylcyclopropenone sensitization with weekly scalp DPC. The CDR3 runs 13 residues. V was cut by 1 base and J by 4 bases, with 7 bases left in between. CDR1 is SEHNR and CDR2 is FQNEAQ in the germline V gene (reference sequence). TCRdb called the RACE reads again in MiXCR, with one record for every CDR3 protein. This table holds some 400,000 distinct CDR3 sequences, roughly 5% found once. The source was whole blood, collected in connection with sensitization to the hapten diphenylcyclopropenone (DPC). This chain links TRBV7-9 with TRBJ1-2, with D maybe TRBD1 (5 bases). This TCR came from a woman aged 50 to 65 with alopecia areata. Some clones in this sample may be carry-over from other donors' samples. CDR3 residues: CASSLGQIYGYTF. The CDR3 DNA is TGTGCCAGCAGCTTAGGACAGATCTATGGCTACACCTTC.